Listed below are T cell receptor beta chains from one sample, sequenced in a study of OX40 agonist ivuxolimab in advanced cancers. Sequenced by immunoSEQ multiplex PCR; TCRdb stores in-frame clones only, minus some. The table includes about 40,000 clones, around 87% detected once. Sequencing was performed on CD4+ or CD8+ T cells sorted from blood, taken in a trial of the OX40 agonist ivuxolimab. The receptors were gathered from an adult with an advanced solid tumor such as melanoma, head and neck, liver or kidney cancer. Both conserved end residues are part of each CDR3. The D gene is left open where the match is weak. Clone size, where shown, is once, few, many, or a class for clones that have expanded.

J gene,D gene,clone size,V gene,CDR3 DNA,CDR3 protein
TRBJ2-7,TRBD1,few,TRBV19,TGTGCCAGCAGGCGACAGGGGGCAAGCTACGAGCAGTACTTC,CASRRQGASYEQYF
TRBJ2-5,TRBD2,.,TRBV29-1,TGCAGCGTTGCCCTAGCGGGAGAGACCCAGTACTTC,CSVALAGETQYF
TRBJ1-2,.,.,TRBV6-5,TGTGCCAGCTTTCAGGGACCTTCGCGTGGCTACACCTTC,CASFQGPSRGYTF
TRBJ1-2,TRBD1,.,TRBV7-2,TGTGCCAGCAGGGAGAACAGGGGAAGAAACTATGGCTACACCTTC,CASRENRGRNYGYTF
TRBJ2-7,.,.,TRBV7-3,TGTGCCAGCAGCCCCTCAGGGATAGGCTACGAGCAGTACTTC,CASSPSGIGYEQYF
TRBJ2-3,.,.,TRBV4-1,TGCGCCAGCAGCCAACCCCTTCAGGGAGGTGTGACAGATACGCAGTATTTT,CASSQPLQGGVTDTQYF
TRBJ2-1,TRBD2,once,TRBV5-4,TGTGCCAGCAGCTTGGCCGGGACTAGCCTCCGGAATGAGCAGTTCTTC,CASSLAGTSLRNEQFF
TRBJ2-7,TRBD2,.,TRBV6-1,TGTGCCAGCTGGACTAGCGTCTACGAGCAGTACTTC,CASWTSVYEQYF
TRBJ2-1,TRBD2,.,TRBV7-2,TGTGCCAGCAGCTTGACTAGCGGCAATAACAATGAGCAGTTCTTC,CASSLTSGNNNEQFF
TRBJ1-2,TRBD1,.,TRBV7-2,TGTGCCAGCAGAAGCCCCGGGACAGCTAACTATGGCTACACCTTC,CASRSPGTANYGYTF
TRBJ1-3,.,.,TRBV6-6,TGTGCCAGCAGGGACAGACGGTCCTCTGGAAACACCATATATTTT,CASRDRRSSGNTIYF
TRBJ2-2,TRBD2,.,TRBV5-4,TGTGCCAGCAGCTTGGGACTAGCGGCTAACACCGGGGAGCTGTTTTTT,CASSLGLAANTGELFF
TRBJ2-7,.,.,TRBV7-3,TGTGCCAGCAGCTTAACAGGCAGCTCCTACGAGCAGTACTTC,CASSLTGSSYEQYF
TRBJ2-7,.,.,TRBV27,TGTGCCAGCAGTTTAGTGGGTGTCCGGGCCTACGAGCAGTACTTC,CASSLVGVRAYEQYF
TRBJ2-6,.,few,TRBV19,TGTGCCAGTAGCCTGGTGGGGGCAATATTCCTCTCTGGGGCCAACGTCCTGACTTTC,CASSLVGAIFLSGANVLTF
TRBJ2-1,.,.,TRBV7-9,TGTGCCAGCAGCTTGACAGGCCTCCGGGATGAGCAGTTCTTC,CASSLTGLRDEQFF
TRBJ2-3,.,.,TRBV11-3,TGTGCCAGCAGCCCCCCCTGGTCAGATACGCAGTATTTT,CASSPPWSDTQYF
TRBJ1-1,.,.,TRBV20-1,TGCAGTGCTAGAGATGGGGTTGAAGCTTTCTTT,CSARDGVEAFF
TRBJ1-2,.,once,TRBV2,TGTGCCAGCACAGTTCAAATACCCTATGGCTACACCTTC,CASTVQIPYGYTF
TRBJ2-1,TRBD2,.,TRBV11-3,TGTGCCAGCAGCTTAAGGTCTGCGGGAGGGCGGGATGAGCAGTTCTTC,CASSLRSAGGRDEQFF
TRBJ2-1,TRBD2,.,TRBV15,TGTGCCACCAGCCATGGGGAGCTAGCGGGAGGGCGGGCCTACAATGAGCAGTTCTTC,CATSHGELAGGRAYNEQFF
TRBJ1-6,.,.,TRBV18,TGTGCCAGCTCTCGGGACGTTCATAATTCACCCCTCCACTTT,CASSRDVHNSPLHF
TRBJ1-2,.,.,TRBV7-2,TGTGCCAGCAGTTATGGGGGGGGCCGTAGCTATGGCTACACCTTC,CASSYGGGRSYGYTF
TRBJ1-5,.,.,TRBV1,TGCACCAGCAGCCATTCAACAGGGTTTGGATATCGCAATCAGCCCCAGCATTTT,CTSSHSTGFGYRNQPQHF
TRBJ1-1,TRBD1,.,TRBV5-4,TGTGCCACCAGTTCCCGGGACAGGAACACTGAAGCTTTCTTT,CATSSRDRNTEAFF
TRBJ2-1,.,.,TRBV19,TGTGCCAGTAGTATCGGGTCGAGCTCCTACAATGAGCAGTTCTTC,CASSIGSSSYNEQFF
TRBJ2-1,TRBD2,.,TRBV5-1,TGCGCCAGCAGCTTGGTGGCGGGAGGTTCCTACAATGAGCAGTTCTTC,CASSLVAGGSYNEQFF
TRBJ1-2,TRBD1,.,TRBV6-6,TGTGCCAGCAGGAGGGACAGGGGGCGCGGTGGCTACACCTTC,CASRRDRGRGGYTF
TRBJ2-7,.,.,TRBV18,TGTGCCAGCTCCTTGCTCGGTTTCGGGCAGTACTTC,CASSLLGFGQYF
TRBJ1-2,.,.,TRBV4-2,TGTGCCAGCAGCTTGGGGCTGGAGAGCTATGGCTACACCTTC,CASSLGLESYGYTF
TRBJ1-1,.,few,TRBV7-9,TGTGCCAGCAGCTTAATGGGTGGAGCTTTCTTT,CASSLMGGAFF
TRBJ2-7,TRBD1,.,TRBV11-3,TGTGCCAGCAGCCCTAGGCGGGACAGGGCCTACGAGCAGTACTTC,CASSPRRDRAYEQYF
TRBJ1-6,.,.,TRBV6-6,TGTGCCAGCAGCACAACCATCGGGGGTCGAAATTCACCCCTCCACTTT,CASSTTIGGRNSPLHF
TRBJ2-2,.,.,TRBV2,TGTGCCAGCATCGAGGACCAAGCGAACACCGGGGAGCTGTTTTTT,CASIEDQANTGELFF
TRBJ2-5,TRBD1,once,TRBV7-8,TGTGCCAGCAGCCCGCGGCTGGACAGGATAGGGGAGACCCAGTACTTC,CASSPRLDRIGETQYF
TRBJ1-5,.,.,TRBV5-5,TGTGCCAGCAGCTTGGAGGGTCTCCACAATCAGCCCCAGCATTTT,CASSLEGLHNQPQHF
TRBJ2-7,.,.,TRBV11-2,TGTGCCAGCAGTTTTTCGGGGGCGCGGAACTACGAGCAGTACTTC,CASSFSGARNYEQYF
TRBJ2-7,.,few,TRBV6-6,TGTGCCAGCAGTCTGACCACCTCCTACGAGCAGTACTTC,CASSLTTSYEQYF
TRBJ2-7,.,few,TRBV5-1,TGCGCCAGCAGCTTGGTTGACCGTGACGAGCAGTACTTC,CASSLVDRDEQYF
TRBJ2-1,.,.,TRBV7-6,TGTGCCAGCAGCTTCAGTAGAAGGGATGAGCAGTTCTTC,CASSFSRRDEQFF
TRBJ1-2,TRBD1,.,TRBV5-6,TGTGCCAGCAGCCACGGCAACAGGGGCGGCTACACCTTC,CASSHGNRGGYTF
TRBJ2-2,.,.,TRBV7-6,TGTGCCAGCAGCCGATATTGGGCCGGGGAGCTGTTTTTT,CASSRYWAGELFF
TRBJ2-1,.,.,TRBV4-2,TGTGCCAGCAGCCAAGAAGCCGACGGGTCCAATGAGCAGTTCTTC,CASSQEADGSNEQFF
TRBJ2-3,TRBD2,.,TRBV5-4,TGTGCCAGCAGCCACTCTAGCGGGAGCACAGATACGCAGTATTTT,CASSHSSGSTDTQYF
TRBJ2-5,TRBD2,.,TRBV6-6,TGTGCCAGCAGCTTCCGGACTAGCCGTACACAAGAGACCCAGTACTTC,CASSFRTSRTQETQYF
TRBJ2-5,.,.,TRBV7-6,TGTGCCAGCAGCTCCCAAGAGACCCAGTACTTC,CASSSQETQYF
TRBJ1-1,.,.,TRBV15,TGTGCCACCAGCAGAGGACAGGTGAACACTGAAGCTTTCTTT,CATSRGQVNTEAFF
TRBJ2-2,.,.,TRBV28,TGTGCCAGCAGTTTATTCCGACTCCTATCCGGGGAGCTGTTTTTT,CASSLFRLLSGELFF
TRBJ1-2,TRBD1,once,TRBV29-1,TGCAGCGTTGATGAATCGTTTGGGACAGGGTCTAACTATGGCTACACCTTC,CSVDESFGTGSNYGYTF
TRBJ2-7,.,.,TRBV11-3,TGTGCCAGCAGCTTAGGGACCCTCACCTACGAGCAGTACTTC,CASSLGTLTYEQYF
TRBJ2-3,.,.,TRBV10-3,TGTGCCACCCTTTTAGCCGGCACAGATACGCAGTATTTT,CATLLAGTDTQYF
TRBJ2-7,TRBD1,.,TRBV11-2,TGTGCCAGCAGCTTAGGTGGGACAGGGATCAACGAGCAGTACTTC,CASSLGGTGINEQYF
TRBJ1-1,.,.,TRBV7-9,TGTGCCAGCAGCTTGACAGCGATTGAAGCTTTCTTT,CASSLTAIEAFF
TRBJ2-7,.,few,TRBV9,TGTGCCAGCAGCGTCGGGGGAAGAGGGAACGAGCAGTACTTC,CASSVGGRGNEQYF
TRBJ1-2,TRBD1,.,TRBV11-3,TGTGCCAGCAGCTTCCGACAGGGGCGCGTATGGCGGACCTTC,CASSFRQGRVWRTF
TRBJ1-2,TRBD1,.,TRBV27,TGTGCCAGCAGCCCCGGGACAGGGGCATCTAACTATGGCTACACCTTC,CASSPGTGASNYGYTF
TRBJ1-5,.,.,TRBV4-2,TGTGCCAGCAGCCAAGAGTTGGGGGGCGGTCAGCCCCAGCATTTT,CASSQELGGGQPQHF